The T cell receptor beta chain under discussion was sequenced for a study of long-term antiretroviral therapy in people with HIV. Study summary: Sampling started about a decade before the 2015 immediate-ART recommendation. Points from the study as a whole: The data indicate that diversity increased after ART but remained below transplant donor controls. The range of CDR3 lengths in HIV repertoires proved narrower than that found in controls.

As for this clone: Its specificity is not known.

This CDR3 comprises 16 residues. V lost 11 bases and J 4 bases, leaving 24 bases between the germline ends. The germline V gene encodes CDR1 LNHDA and CDR2 SQIVND (reference sequence). Runs used v3.0 of the immunoSEQ assay and were done at survey level. Sequenced by immunoSEQ multiplex PCR; TCRdb stores in-frame clones only, minus some. Seen here are some 28,000 clones, 95% observed once, and the top ten hold over 3%. The origin of this receptor is a man between 45 and 60 years old with HIV. This sequence joins TRBV19 and TRBJ2-1; TRBD1 is a possible D gene (6 bases). This specimen consisted of unsorted PBMCs, obtained 5.3 years after starting antiretroviral therapy. The CDR3 DNA reads TGTGCCCCAAGGGGCCTGACAGGAACGAAATACAATGAGCAGTTCTTC. Translated, it gives CAPRGLTGTKYNEQFF.